This T cell receptor beta chain comes out of a study of control samples from healthy donors and cancer patients. Assay: immunoSEQ multiplex PCR; the TCRdb copy retains only in-frame clones and omits some. The sample lists 90,000 to 95,000 clones; around four fifths were seen once. This CDR3 contains 16 residues. Trimming removed 4 bases from V and 0 bases from J, with 12 bases in between. The V gene's germline CDR1 is KGHSH and CDR2 LQKENI. The chain links TRBV18 to TRBJ1-4; no definite D call. Sequencing was carried out using blood. This TCR was sampled from a man younger than 45 in good health. The CDR3 DNA reads as TGTGCCAGCTCACTAACTCGAGCGGCAACTAATGAAAAACTGTTTTTT. This codes for CASSLTRAATNEKLFF.